This T cell receptor beta chain appears in the sequencing data of a study of blood T cell repertoires in COVID-19. In the study overall: PBMCs, B-cell-depleted T cells, or T cells provided the cDNA or gDNA that made up the material.

In germline, CDR1 is MNHEY, CDR2 SMNVEV (reference sequence). Germline trimming cut 8 bases from V and 2 bases from J; bases unmatched to any gene: 11. This CDR3 has 16 residues. Assay used: immunoSEQ multiplex PCR; TCRdb lists only in-frame clones, some missing. Counted here are about 290,000 clones, about nine tenths occurring once; the ten biggest clones make up about 1.7%. Ages ranged from about 18 to 89 years, with residence in 24 US areas. The clonotype originates from a woman aged 40 to 55 who had recovered from COVID-19. The chain links TRBV27 to TRBJ1-5, with 8 positions matching TRBD1. Sequencing was performed on PBMCs or T cells enriched from blood (not recorded which). For the CDR3, the DNA is TGTGCCAGCCGTGGACAGGGCGGTTGGGGCAATCAGCCCCAGCATTTT. This translates into CASRGQGGWGNQPQHF.